The sequence of this T cell receptor (beta chain) was determined in a study of identical twins' blood T cells. Looking at the study overall: About 12 libraries, six alpha and six beta, gave approximately 50 million reads.

Germline CDR1 and CDR2: DFQATT and SNEGSKA (reference sequence). The CDR3 length is 10 residues. V lost 5 bases and J 6 bases, leaving 7 bases between the germline ends. One entry per CDR3 protein results from TCRdb running MiXCR on the 5' RACE reads. The sample lists 300,000 to 400,000 distinct CDR3 sequences; around 30% were seen once. This sequence joins TRBV20-1 and TRBJ2-5; D uncertain. The specimen sequenced was PBMCs. The clonotype comes from a woman aged 18 to 55 in good health. The DNA of the CDR3 is TGCAGTGCTGAGAGGCAGACCCAGTACTTC. Translation: CSAERQTQYF.